The 5 T cell receptor beta chains listed next were all sequenced from one sample in a study of preoperative IRX-2 immunotherapy in early breast cancer. This sample's treatment: preoperative locoregional IRX-2 cytokine immunotherapy. Only in-frame clones appear in the TCRdb table, and some are missing; sequencing was by immunoSEQ multiplex PCR. The sample includes approximately 98,000 clones, 86% seen only once; the top ten take roughly 1.9%. Specimen: tumor tissue, collected after IRX-2 immunotherapy. The receptors stem from a human donor with breast cancer.

The chain carries TRBV30 and TRBJ1-1; D is unresolved. In germline, CDR1 is GTSNPN, CDR2 SVGIG (reference sequence). The CDR3 runs 12 residues. V gave up 5 bases and J gave up 0 bases, with 7 bases separating them. CDR3 sequence (DNA): TGTGCCTGGCGACGCGTGAACACTGAAGCTTTCTTT. It encodes CAWRRVNTEAFF.

To note about this clone: One end of the junction fails to match germline, which may point to a read error. The chain is built from TRBV18 and TRBJ1-2; D is possibly TRBD1 (5 bases). This CDR3 spans 13 amino acids. Germline loops: CDR1 KGHSH, CDR2 LQKENI. DNA for the CDR3: TGTGCCAGCTCACCACCGAATAGATTGGGGACTTCCTTC. Translation: CASSPPNRLGTSF.

This clone was counted a few times. The chain couples TRBV11-3 to TRBJ2-3; 10 positions match TRBD2. The ends lost 7 bases at V and 1 base at J; junction bases unmatched: 5. Germline CDR1 is SGHNT and CDR2 is YENEEA. The CDR3 spans 15 residues. The CDR3 reads CASTRLAGGTDTQYF. CDR3 DNA sequence: TGTGCCAGCACCCGGCTAGCGGGAGGCACAGATACGCAGTATTTT.

There are a few counts of this clone. The rearrangement joins TRBV6-8 to TRBJ1-2; tentatively, D is TRBD1 (5 bases). V was cut by 7 bases and J by 8 bases, with 14 bases left in between. CDR3 length equals 12 residues. Looked up from germline, CDR1 is MNHGY and CDR2 is SAAAGT. CDR3 bases: TGTGCCAGCATCCTCGGGGGGGTAGGCTACACCTTC. Residues: CASILGGVGYTF.

The chain links TRBV6-8 to TRBJ1-1, with no clear D. Germline CDR1 reads MNHGY; CDR2 reads SAAAGT. The V gene lost 7 bases and the J gene lost 1 base, with 10 bases spanning the gap. There are 13 residues in the CDR3. In nucleotides, the CDR3 is TGTGCCAGCATCGGGGATACGAACACTGAAGCTTTCTTT. It is translated as CASIGDTNTEAFF.